This TCR beta chain was observed in a study of OX40 agonist ivuxolimab in advanced cancers. Blood specimens came from baseline, cycle 4 day 1, and cycle 7 day 1. Overall study findings and caveats: Also present in some nonresponders was a low level of normalized T-cell clonal expansion. Researchers did not determine the expanded peripheral T cells' antigen specificity.

TCRdb's table, derived via immunoSEQ multiplex PCR, lists solely in-frame clones and lacks some. Here the sample spans roughly 65,000 clones, roughly 80% being singletons. The ends were cut back, 4 bases at V and 9 bases at J, with 19 bases in the middle. Germline V gene lookup returns CDR1 SGHTA and CDR2 FQGNSA. This CDR3 has 15 residues. Remarks on this clone: Its specificity is unknown.

The chain combines TRBV7-2 with TRBJ2-1; D is ambiguous. The receptor comes from an adult with an advanced solid tumor such as melanoma, head and neck, liver or kidney cancer. The sample consisted of CD4+ or CD8+ T cells sorted from blood, taken in a trial of the OX40 agonist ivuxolimab. CDR3: CASSSPGPPSGEQFF. The CDR3 nucleotides are TGTGCCAGCAGCTCTCCCGGGCCCCCCTCGGGTGAGCAGTTCTTC.